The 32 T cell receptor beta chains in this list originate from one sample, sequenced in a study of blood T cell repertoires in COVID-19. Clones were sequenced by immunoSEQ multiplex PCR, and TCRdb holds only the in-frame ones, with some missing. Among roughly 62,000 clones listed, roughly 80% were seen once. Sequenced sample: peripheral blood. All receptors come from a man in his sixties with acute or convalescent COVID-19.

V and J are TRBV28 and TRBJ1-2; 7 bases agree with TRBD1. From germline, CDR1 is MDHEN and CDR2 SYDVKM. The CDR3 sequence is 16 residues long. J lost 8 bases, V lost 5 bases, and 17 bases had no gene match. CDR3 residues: CASSPRIGTAGDGYTF. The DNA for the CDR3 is TGTGCCAGCAGTCCCCGCATTGGGACAGCGGGTGACGGCTACACCTTC.

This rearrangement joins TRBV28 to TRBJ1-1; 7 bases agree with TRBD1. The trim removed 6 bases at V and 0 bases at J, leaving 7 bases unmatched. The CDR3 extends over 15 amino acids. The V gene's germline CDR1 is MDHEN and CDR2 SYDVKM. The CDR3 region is CASRRQGPMNTEAFF. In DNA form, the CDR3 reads TGTGCCAGCAGACGACAGGGACCTATGAACACTGAAGCTTTCTTT.

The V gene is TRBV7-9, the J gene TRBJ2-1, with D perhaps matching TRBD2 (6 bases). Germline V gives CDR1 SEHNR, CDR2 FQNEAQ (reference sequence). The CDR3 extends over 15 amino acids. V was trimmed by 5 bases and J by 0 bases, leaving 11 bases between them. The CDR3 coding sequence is TGTGCCAGCAGCCAAGCGGGTAGCTCCTACAATGAGCAGTTCTTC. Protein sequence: CASSQAGSSYNEQFF.

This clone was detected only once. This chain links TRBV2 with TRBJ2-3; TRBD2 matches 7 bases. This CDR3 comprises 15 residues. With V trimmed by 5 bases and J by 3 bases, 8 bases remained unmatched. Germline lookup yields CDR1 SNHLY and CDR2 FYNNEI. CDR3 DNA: TGTGCCAGCAGTTGGGGGGGAATGGGGACAGATACGCAGTATTTT. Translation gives CASSWGGMGTDTQYF.

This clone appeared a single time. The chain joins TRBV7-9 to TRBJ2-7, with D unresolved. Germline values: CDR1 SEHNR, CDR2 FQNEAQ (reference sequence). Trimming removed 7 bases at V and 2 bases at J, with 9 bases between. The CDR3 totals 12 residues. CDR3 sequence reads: CASTGGPYEQYF. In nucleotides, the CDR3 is TGTGCCAGCACCGGCGGCCCCTACGAGCAGTACTTC.

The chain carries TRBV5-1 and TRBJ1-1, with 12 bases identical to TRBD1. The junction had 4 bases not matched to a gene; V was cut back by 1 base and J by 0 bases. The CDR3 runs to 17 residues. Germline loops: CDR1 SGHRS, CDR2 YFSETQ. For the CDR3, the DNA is TGCGCCAGCAGCTTGTTAGGGACAGGGGGCATGAACACTGAAGCTTTCTTT. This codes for CASSLLGTGGMNTEAFF. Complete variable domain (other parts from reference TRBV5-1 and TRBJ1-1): KAGVTQTPRYLIKTRGQQVTLSCSPISGHRSVSWYQQTPGQGLQFLFEYFSETQRNKGNFPGRFSGRQFSNSRSEMNVSTLELGDSALYLCASSLLGTGGMNTEAFFGQGTRLTVV.

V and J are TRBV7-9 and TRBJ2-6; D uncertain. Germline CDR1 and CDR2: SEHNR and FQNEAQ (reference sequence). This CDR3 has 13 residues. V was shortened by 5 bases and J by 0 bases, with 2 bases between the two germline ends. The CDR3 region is CASSRSGANVLTF. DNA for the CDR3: TGTGCCAGCAGCCGCTCTGGGGCCAACGTCCTGACTTTC.

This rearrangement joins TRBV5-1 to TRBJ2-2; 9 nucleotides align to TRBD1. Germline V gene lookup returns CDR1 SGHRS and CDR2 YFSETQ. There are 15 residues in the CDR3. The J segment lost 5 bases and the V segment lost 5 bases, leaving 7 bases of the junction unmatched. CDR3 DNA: TGCGCCAGCAGTTCGTCAGGGACAGGGACCGGGGAGCTGTTTTTT. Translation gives CASSSSGTGTGELFF.

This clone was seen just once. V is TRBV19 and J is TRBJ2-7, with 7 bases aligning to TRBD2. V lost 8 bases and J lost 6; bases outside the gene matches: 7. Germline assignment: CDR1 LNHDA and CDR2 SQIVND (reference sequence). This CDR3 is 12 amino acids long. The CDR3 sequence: CASWGGSGEQYF. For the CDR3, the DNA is TGTGCCAGTTGGGGCGGGAGTGGCGAGCAGTACTTC.

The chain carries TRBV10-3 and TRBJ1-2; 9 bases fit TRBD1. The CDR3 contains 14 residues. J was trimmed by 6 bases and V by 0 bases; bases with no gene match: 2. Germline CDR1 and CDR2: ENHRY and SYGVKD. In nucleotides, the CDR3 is TGTGCCATCAGTGAGTCGACAGGGGGGGATGGCTACACCTTC. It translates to CAISESTGGDGYTF.

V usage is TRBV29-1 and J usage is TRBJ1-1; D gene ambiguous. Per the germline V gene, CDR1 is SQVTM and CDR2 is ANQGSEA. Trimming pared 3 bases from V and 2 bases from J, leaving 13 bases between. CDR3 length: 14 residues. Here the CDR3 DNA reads TGCAGCGTTGATTGGCAGGCCGTAAACACTGAAGCTTTCTTT. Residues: CSVDWQAVNTEAFF.

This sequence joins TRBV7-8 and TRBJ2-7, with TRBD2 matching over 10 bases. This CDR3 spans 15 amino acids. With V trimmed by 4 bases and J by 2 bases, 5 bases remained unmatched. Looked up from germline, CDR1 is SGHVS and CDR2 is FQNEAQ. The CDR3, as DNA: TGTGCCAGCAGCTCTTTAGCGGGAGGCGCCTACGAGCAGTACTTC. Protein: CASSSLAGGAYEQYF.

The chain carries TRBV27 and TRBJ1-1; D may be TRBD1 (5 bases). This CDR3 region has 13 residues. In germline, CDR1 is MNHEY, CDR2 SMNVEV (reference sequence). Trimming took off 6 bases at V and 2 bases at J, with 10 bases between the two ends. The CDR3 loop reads CASSIQGNTEAFF. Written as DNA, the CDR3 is TGTGCCAGCAGCATTCAGGGAAACACTGAAGCTTTCTTT.

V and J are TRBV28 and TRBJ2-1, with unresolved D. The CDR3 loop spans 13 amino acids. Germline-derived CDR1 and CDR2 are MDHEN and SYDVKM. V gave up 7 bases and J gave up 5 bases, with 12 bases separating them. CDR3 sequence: CASNPPNNNEQFF. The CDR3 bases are TGTGCCAGCAATCCCCCTAATAACAATGAGCAGTTCTTC. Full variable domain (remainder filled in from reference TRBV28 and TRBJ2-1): DVKVTQSSRYLVKRTGEKVFLECVQDMDHENMFWYRQDPGLGLRLIYFSYDVKMKEKGDIPEGYSVSREKKERFSLILESASTNQTSMYLCASNPPNNNEQFFGPGTRLTVL.

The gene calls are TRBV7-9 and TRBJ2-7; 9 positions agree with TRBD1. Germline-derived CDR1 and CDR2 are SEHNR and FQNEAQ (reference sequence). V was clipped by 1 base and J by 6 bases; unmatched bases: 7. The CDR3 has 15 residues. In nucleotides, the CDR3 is TGTGCCAGCAGCTTAGTTCCGGGACAGGGATCCGAGCAGTACTTC. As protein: CASSLVPGQGSEQYF.

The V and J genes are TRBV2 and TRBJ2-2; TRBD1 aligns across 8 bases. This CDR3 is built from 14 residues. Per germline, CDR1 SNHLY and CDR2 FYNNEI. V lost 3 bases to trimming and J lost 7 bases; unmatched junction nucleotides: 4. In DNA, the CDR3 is TGTGCCAGCAGTGAGCGGACAGGGATCGGGGAGCTGTTTTTT. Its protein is CASSERTGIGELFF.

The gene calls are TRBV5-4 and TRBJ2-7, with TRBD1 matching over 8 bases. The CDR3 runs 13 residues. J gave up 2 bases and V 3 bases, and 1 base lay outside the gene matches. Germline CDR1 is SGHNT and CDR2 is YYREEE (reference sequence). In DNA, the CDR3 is TGTGCCAGCAGCTGGGGACAGGCCTACGAGCAGTACTTC. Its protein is CASSWGQAYEQYF.

CDR3 loop: CASGQGRVTDTQYF. Here the CDR3 DNA reads TGTGCCAGCGGACAGGGAAGGGTAACAGATACGCAGTATTTT. The chain combines TRBV2 with TRBJ2-3; 8 positions match TRBD1. With V trimmed by 8 bases and J by 3 bases, 7 bases remained unmatched. Germline values: CDR1 SNHLY, CDR2 FYNNEI. CDR3 length: 14 residues.

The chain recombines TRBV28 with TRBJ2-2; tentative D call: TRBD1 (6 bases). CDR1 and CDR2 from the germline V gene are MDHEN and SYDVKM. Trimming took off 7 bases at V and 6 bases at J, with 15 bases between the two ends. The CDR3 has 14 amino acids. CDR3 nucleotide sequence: TGTGCCAGCACCATAACAGGGATAGCCGGGGAGCTGTTTTTT. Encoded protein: CASTITGIAGELFF.

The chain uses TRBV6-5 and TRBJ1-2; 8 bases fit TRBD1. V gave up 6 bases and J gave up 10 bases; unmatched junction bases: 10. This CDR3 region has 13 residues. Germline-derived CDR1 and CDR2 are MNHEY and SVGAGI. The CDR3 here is CASSRTGPEDYTF. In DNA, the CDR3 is TGTGCCAGCAGCAGGACAGGGCCTGAAGACTACACCTTC.

The CDR3 reads CASTQYQETQYF. As DNA, the CDR3 is TGCGCCAGCACCCAGTACCAAGAGACCCAGTACTTC. The chain uses TRBV5-1 and TRBJ2-5; D gene uncertain. CDR1 SGHRS and CDR2 YFSETQ come from the germline V gene. The V end lost 6 bases, the J end lost 0 bases, and 6 bases lay between the germline ends. This CDR3 spans 12 amino acids.

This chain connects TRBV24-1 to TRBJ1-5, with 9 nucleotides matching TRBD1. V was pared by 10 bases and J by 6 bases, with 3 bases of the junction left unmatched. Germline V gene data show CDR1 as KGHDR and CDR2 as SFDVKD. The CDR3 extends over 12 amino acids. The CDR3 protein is CATGQGTQPQHF. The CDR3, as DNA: TGTGCCACGGGACAGGGCACTCAGCCCCAGCATTTT.

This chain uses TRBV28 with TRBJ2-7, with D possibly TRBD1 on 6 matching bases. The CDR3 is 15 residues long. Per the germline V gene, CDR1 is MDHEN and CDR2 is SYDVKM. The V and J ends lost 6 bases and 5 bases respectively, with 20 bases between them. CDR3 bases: TGTGCCAGCAGCCGGCTCCGGGACATAACCCACGAGCAGTACTTC. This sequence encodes CASSRLRDITHEQYF. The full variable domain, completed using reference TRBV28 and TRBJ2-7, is DVKVTQSSRYLVKRTGEKVFLECVQDMDHENMFWYRQDPGLGLRLIYFSYDVKMKEKGDIPEGYSVSREKKERFSLILESASTNQTSMYLCASSRLRDITHEQYFGPGTRLTVT.

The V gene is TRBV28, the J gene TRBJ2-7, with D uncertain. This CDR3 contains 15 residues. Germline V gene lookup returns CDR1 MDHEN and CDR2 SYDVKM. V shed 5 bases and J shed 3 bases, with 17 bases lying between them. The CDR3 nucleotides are TGTGCCAGCAGTGTGACTTCAGAGCTTCACTACGAGCAGTACTTC. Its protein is CASSVTSELHYEQYF.

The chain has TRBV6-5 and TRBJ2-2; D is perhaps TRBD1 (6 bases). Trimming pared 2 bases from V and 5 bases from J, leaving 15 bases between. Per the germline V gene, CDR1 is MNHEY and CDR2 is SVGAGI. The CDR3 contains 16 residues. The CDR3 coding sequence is TGTGCCAGCAGTTACAAGGGGGACGGATTGACCGGGGAGCTGTTTTTT. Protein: CASSYKGDGLTGELFF.

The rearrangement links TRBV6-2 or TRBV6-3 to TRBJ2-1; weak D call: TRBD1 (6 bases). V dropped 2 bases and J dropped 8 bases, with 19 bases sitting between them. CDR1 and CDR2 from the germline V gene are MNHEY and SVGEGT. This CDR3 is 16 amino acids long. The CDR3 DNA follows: TGTGCCAGCAGTTACGGATTGGCAGGGGTACAGGATGAGCAGTTCTTC. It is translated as CASSYGLAGVQDEQFF.

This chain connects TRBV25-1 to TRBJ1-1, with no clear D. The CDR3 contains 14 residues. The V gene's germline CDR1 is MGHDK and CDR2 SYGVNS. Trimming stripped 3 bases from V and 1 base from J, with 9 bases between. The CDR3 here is CASSDRTKNTEAFF. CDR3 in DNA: TGTGCCAGCAGTGACCGAACTAAGAACACTGAAGCTTTCTTT.

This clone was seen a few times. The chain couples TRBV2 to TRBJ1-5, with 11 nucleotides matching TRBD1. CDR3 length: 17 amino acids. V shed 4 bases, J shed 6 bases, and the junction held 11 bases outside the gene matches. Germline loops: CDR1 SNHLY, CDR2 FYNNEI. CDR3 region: CASSAPLGQGDFQPQHF. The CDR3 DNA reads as TGTGCCAGCAGTGCTCCTCTGGGACAGGGGGACTTTCAGCCCCAGCATTTT.

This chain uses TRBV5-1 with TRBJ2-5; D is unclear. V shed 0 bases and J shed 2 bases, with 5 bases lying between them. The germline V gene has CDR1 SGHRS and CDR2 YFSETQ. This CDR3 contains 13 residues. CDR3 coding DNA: TGCGCCAGCAGCTTGGGAGGTCAAGAGACCCAGTACTTC. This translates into CASSLGGQETQYF.

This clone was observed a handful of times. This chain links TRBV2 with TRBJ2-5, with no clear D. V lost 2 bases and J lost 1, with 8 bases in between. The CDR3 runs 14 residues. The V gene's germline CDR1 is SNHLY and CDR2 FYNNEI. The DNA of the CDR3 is TGTGCCAGCAGTGAACCCCTTGTCCAAGAGACCCAGTACTTC. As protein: CASSEPLVQETQYF.

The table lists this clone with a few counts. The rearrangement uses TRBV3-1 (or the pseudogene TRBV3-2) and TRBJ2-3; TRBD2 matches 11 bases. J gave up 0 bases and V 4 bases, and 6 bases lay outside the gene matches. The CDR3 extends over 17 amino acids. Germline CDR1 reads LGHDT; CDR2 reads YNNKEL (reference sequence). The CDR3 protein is CASSLGTSGGSTDTQYF. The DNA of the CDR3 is TGTGCCAGCAGCCTGGGGACTAGCGGAGGTAGCACAGATACGCAGTATTTT.

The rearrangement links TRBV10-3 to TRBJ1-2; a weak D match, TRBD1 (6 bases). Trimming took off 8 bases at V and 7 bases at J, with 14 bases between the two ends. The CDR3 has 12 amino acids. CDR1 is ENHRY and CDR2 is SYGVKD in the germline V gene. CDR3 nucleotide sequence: TGTGCCATCGGAAACAGGGACGCTGGCTACACCTTC. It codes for CAIGNRDAGYTF.